This TCR beta chain was identified during a study of shared clonotypes between healthy human individuals. Every subset's genomic DNA went evenly onto several immunoSEQ plates. Original methodology: Quality scores were absent from the junction-only immunoSEQ sequences, so filtering differed. Using immunoSEQ multiplex PCR, the repertoire was profiled, and TCRdb retains in-frame clones only, with some absent. That table supplies the V and J calls and clone size; D and trimming were determined from the DNA. The table shows some 1.4 million clones, with roughly 97% occurring only once. Recent vaccinations or acute infections were absent in the healthy HIV-negative adult donors. The sample taken for sequencing was naive CD4+ T cells sorted from blood. As to subset: CD45RA+ positively selected. This receptor was obtained from a man younger than 40 in good health.

The CDR3 is CSVRQVLSYEQYF. The DNA of the CDR3 is TGCAGCGTCAGACAGGTTCTCTCCTACGAGCAGTACTTC. The chain joins TRBV29-1 to TRBJ2-7; weak D call: TRBD1 (6 bases). This CDR3 contains 13 residues. Per germline, CDR1 SQVTM and CDR2 ANQGSEA. V dropped 6 bases and J dropped 0 bases, with 12 bases sitting between them.